This T cell receptor beta chain was sequenced during a study of OX40 agonist ivuxolimab in advanced cancers. The overall study: The patients got ivuxolimab, which is an agonistic anti-OX40 (CD134) antibody. Patients received intravenous ivuxolimab every 2 weeks at 0.01 to 10 mg/kg.

Clones were sequenced by immunoSEQ multiplex PCR, and TCRdb holds only the in-frame ones, with some missing. This table has about 84,000 clones, under 95% appearing once. The study, taken as a whole, reports: Also showing low normalized T-cell clonal expansion were some of the nonresponders. At 0.1 to 3.0 mg/kg and by week 6, clonal expansion occurred in CD4+ and CD8+ blood T cells.

On this clone: Antigen: not known.

The CDR3 is made up of 16 amino acids. With 4 bases clipped from V and 0 bases from J, the junction kept 6 bases outside the gene matches. Germline V lookup: CDR1 SGDLS, CDR2 YYNGEE. The TCR was taken from an adult with an advanced solid tumor such as melanoma, head and neck, liver or kidney cancer. The genes are TRBV9 and TRBJ2-2; TRBD2 aligns across 7 bases. Sequences were derived from CD4+ or CD8+ T cells sorted from blood, sampled in a trial of the OX40 agonist ivuxolimab. This chain's CDR3 is CASSPLGGTNTGELFF. Written as DNA, the CDR3 is TGTGCCAGCAGCCCACTGGGGGGGACGAACACCGGGGAGCTGTTTTTT.